This is a list of T cell receptor beta chains from one sample in a study of beta chain features in type 1 diabetes. Data came from immunoSEQ multiplex PCR; TCRdb stores just in-frame clones and leaves some out. The profile covers 250,000 to 350,000 clones, with around 15% appearing a single time and 5.5% to 7.5% taken by the ten largest. Sequencing used central memory CD4+ T cells from blood. Receptors were obtained from a man under 40 in good health. Each CDR3 is given with its conserved first and last residue. The D gene is left open where the match is weak. Not all rows give a size; the values are once, few, many and, for expanded clones, a class.

V gene	D gene	clone size	J gene	CDR3 protein	CDR3 DNA
TRBV5-4	.	few	TRBJ2-5	CASSLVLGGTETQYF	TGTGCCAGCAGCTTGGTGTTAGGCGGGACGGAGACCCAGTACTTC
TRBV21-1	.	.	TRBJ2-1	CASSKEGLVAGGQNGNEQFF	TGTGCCAGCAGCAAAGAAGGTTTAGTAGCGGGAGGTCAAAATGGGAATGAGCAGTTCTTC
TRBV6-1	.	.	TRBJ1-5	CASSEAPQNQPQHF	TGTGCCAGCAGTGAAGCTCCACAGAATCAGCCCCAGCATTTT
TRBV18	.	few	TRBJ1-1	CASSSSTQGLGNTEAFF	TGTGCCAGCTCATCAAGCACGCAGGGACTAGGGAACACTGAAGCTTTCTTT
TRBV9	.	.	TRBJ2-1	CASSVALSSYNEQFF	TGTGCCAGCAGCGTAGCGCTCAGCTCCTACAATGAGCAGTTCTTC
TRBV4-3	.	.	TRBJ1-1	CASSQEVRAGTEAFF	TGCGCCAGCAGCCAAGAGGTGAGAGCGGGCACTGAAGCTTTCTTT
TRBV6-1	TRBD1	.	TRBJ1-2	CASSEARSWDRAGYTF	TGTGCCAGCAGTGAAGCGCGATCGTGGGACAGGGCTGGCTACACCTTC
TRBV7-2	TRBD2	.	TRBJ2-3	CASSLSGGADTQYF	TGTGCCAGCAGCCTTAGCGGGGGGGCAGATACGCAGTATTTT
TRBV2	.	few	TRBJ2-5	CASSDQAGDQETQYF	TGTGCCAGCAGTGATCAGGCAGGGGATCAAGAGACCCAGTACTTC
TRBV11-3	TRBD2	.	TRBJ2-3	CASSDGLARGDTQYF	TGTGCCAGCAGCGATGGACTAGCGCGAGGGGATACGCAGTATTTT
TRBV11-2	TRBD1	.	TRBJ2-5	CASSPGTGRGETQYF	TGTGCCAGCAGCCCGGGGACAGGCCGCGGGGAGACCCAGTACTTC
TRBV6-1	TRBD2	.	TRBJ2-7	CASSIHSGGMYEQYF	TGTGCCAGCAGCATACATAGCGGGGGGATGTACGAGCAGTACTTC
TRBV10-3	TRBD1	few	TRBJ1-2	CASTTTGAGFDGYTF	TGTGCCAGCACAACGACAGGGGCGGGTTTCGATGGCTACACCTTC
TRBV11-2	.	.	TRBJ2-1	CASSSAIEQFF	TGTGCCAGCAGCTCGGCAATTGAGCAGTTCTTC
TRBV6-6	TRBD1	few	TRBJ1-3	CASSYSGTGGYTIYF	TGTGCCAGCAGTTACTCCGGGACAGGGGGATACACCATATATTTT
TRBV18	TRBD1	.	TRBJ2-7	CASSGNRGQGPYEQYF	TGTGCCAGCTCAGGGAATAGAGGACAGGGGCCCTACGAGCAGTACTTC
TRBV11-2	.	few	TRBJ2-5	CASSLRFETQYF	TGTGCCAGCAGCCTTAGATTTGAGACCCAGTACTTC
TRBV7-8	.	.	TRBJ2-5	CASARGYQETQYF	TGTGCCAGCGCTAGGGGGTACCAAGAGACCCAGTACTTC
TRBV7-2	.	few	TRBJ1-2	CASSLGGVRGYTF	TGTGCCAGCAGCTTAGGGGGAGTGCGGGGCTACACCTTC
TRBV4-1	.	.	TRBJ2-7	CASSQARVPYEQYF	TGCGCCAGCAGCCAAGCCCGCGTACCCTACGAGCAGTACTTC
TRBV7-2	TRBD2	.	TRBJ2-5	CASSLAMTSGWETQYF	TGTGCCAGCAGCTTGGCTATGACTAGCGGGTGGGAGACCCAGTACTTC
TRBV11-2	TRBD1	few	TRBJ1-2	CASSLGTGAYGYTF	TGTGCCAGCAGCTTGGGGACAGGGGCGTATGGCTACACCTTC
TRBV18	TRBD2	few	TRBJ2-3	CASSPGLAGALTDTQYF	TGTGCCAGCTCCCCGGGACTAGCGGGGGCCCTCACAGATACGCAGTATTTT
TRBV4-3	.	few	TRBJ2-2	CASSQNPGVTTGELFF	TGCGCCAGCAGTCAGAACCCAGGGGTTACCACCGGGGAGCTGTTTTTT
TRBV2	.	.	TRBJ2-3	CASSGGRGDTQYF	TGTGCCAGCAGTGGGGGGCGGGGAGATACGCAGTATTTT
TRBV29-1	TRBD1	.	TRBJ2-4	CSVSGTERAKNIQYF	TGCAGCGTGTCCGGGACAGAGAGAGCCAAAAACATTCAGTACTTC
TRBV10-3	.	.	TRBJ1-2	CAITTAGHGYTF	TGTGCCATCACTACAGCTGGTCATGGCTACACCTTC
TRBV19	.	few	TRBJ2-1	CASSIRGRGHNEQFF	TGTGCCAGTAGTATCAGGGGTCGGGGCCACAATGAGCAGTTCTTC
TRBV5-1	TRBD2	.	TRBJ2-1	CASSPTSGGIEQFF	TGCGCCTCATCTCCGACTAGCGGGGGAATTGAGCAGTTCTTC
TRBV27	TRBD2	few	TRBJ2-1	CASSLRGVLAGVAEQFF	TGTGCCAGCAGCTTAAGGGGGGTCCTAGCGGGAGTTGCTGAGCAGTTCTTC
TRBV27	.	few	TRBJ1-2	CASKQRANYGYTF	TGTGCCAGCAAGCAGAGGGCGAACTATGGCTACACCTTC
TRBV4-2	.	few	TRBJ2-1	CASGSNEQFF	TGTGCCAGCGGCTCCAATGAGCAGTTCTTC
TRBV10-3	.	few	TRBJ2-4	CAIMDPGAKNIQYF	TGTGCCATCATGGATCCGGGGGCCAAAAACATTCAGTACTTC
TRBV10-3	TRBD2	.	TRBJ2-5	CAISEPSGRQQETQYF	TGTGCCATCAGTGAGCCAAGCGGGAGGCAACAAGAGACCCAGTACTTC
TRBV9	TRBD1	.	TRBJ1-5	CASSEQGDQPQHF	TGTGCCAGCAGTGAACAGGGGGATCAGCCCCAGCATTTT
TRBV7-9	.	few	TRBJ2-7	CASSKGGYEQYF	TGTGCCAGCAGCAAGGGGGGGTACGAGCAGTACTTC
TRBV7-2	TRBD2	few	TRBJ2-1	CASSLGAAGAREQFF	TGTGCCAGCAGCTTAGGGGCAGCGGGGGCGCGTGAGCAGTTCTTC
TRBV5-6	.	.	TRBJ2-3	CASTWVGVPDTQYF	TGTGCCAGCACCTGGGTAGGCGTTCCAGATACGCAGTATTTT
TRBV7-2	.	.	TRBJ2-7	CASSLGTATYEQYF	TGTGCCAGCAGCTTAGGTACGGCGACCTACGAGCAGTACTTC
TRBV7-8	TRBD1	.	TRBJ1-4	CASSLNRGRNEKLFF	TGTGCCAGCAGTTTGAACAGGGGCCGCAATGAAAAACTGTTTTTT
TRBV4-3	TRBD2	.	TRBJ2-3	CASSQAELADTDTQYF	TGCGCCAGCAGCCAAGCGGAACTAGCGGACACAGATACGCAGTATTTT
TRBV27	.	.	TRBJ1-1	CASTTSRGFGSTEAFF	TGTGCCAGCACCACATCCAGGGGCTTCGGTAGCACTGAAGCTTTCTTT
TRBV9	.	.	TRBJ2-3	CASRGGQTDTQYF	TGTGCCAGCAGGGGGGGCCAGACAGATACGCAGTATTTT
TRBV10-3	TRBD2	.	TRBJ2-2	CAISKQAGDTGELFF	TGTGCCATCTCAAAGCAGGCGGGAGATACCGGGGAGCTGTTTTTT
TRBV5-6	TRBD2	.	TRBJ2-1	CASSTVAGSSYNEQFF	TGTGCCAGCAGCACCGTAGCGGGGAGCTCCTACAATGAGCAGTTCTTC
TRBV7-9	.	.	TRBJ2-2	CASRNRHTGELFF	TGTGCCAGCAGGAACAGGCACACCGGGGAGCTGTTTTTT
TRBV5-4	.	.	TRBJ1-1	CASSLTGAEAFF	TGTGCCAGCAGCCTGACGGGGGCTGAAGCTTTCTTT
TRBV12-2	.	.	TRBJ1-5	CASRLWDRGLRNQPQHF	TGTGCAAGTCGCTTATGGGACAGGGGGCTAAGGAATCAGCCCCAGCATTTT
TRBV7-6	.	.	TRBJ1-1	CASSLSQGRRTEAFF	TGTGCCAGCAGCTTAAGCCAGGGGCGAAGAACTGAAGCTTTCTTT
TRBV5-6	TRBD1	.	TRBJ2-5	CASSWGTGGVETQYF	TGTGCCAGCAGCTGGGGGACAGGGGGCGTGGAGACCCAGTACTTC
TRBV19	.	.	TRBJ1-1	CASSWQGTNTEAFF	TGTGCCAGTAGTTGGCAGGGTACTAACACTGAAGCTTTCTTT
TRBV7-2	.	many	TRBJ2-3	CASLRSITDTQYF	TGTGCCAGCCTGAGGTCTATCACAGATACGCAGTATTTT
TRBV2	.	few	TRBJ1-1	CATKVVPNTEAFF	TGTGCCACCAAGGTGGTCCCGAACACTGAAGCTTTCTTT
TRBV10-3	.	few	TRBJ2-2	CAISGNTGPHLNTGELFF	TGTGCCATCAGTGGAAACACAGGGCCACACCTTAACACCGGGGAGCTGTTTTTT